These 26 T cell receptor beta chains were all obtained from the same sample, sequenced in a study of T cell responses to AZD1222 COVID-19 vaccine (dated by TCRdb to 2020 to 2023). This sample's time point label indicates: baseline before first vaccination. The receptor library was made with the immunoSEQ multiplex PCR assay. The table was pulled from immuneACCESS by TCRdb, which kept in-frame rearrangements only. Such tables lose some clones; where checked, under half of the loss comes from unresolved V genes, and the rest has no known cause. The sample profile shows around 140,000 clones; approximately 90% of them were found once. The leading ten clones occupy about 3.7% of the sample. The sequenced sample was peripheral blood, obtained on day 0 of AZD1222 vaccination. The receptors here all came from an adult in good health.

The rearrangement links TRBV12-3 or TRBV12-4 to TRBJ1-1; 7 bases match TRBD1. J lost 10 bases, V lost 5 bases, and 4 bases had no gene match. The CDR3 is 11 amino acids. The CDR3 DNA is TGTGCCAGCAGTCCAGGGGGTACAGCTTTCTTT. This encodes CASSPGGTAFF.

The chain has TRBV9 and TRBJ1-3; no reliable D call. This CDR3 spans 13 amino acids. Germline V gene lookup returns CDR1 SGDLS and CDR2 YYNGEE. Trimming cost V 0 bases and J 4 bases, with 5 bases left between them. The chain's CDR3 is CASSVVEGNTIYF. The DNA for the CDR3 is TGTGCCAGCAGCGTAGTTGAGGGAAACACCATATATTTT.

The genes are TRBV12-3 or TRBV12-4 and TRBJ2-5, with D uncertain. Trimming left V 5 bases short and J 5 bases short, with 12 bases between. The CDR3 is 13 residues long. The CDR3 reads CASSPDGMETQYF. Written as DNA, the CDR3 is TGTGCCAGCAGTCCGGATGGGATGGAGACCCAGTACTTC.

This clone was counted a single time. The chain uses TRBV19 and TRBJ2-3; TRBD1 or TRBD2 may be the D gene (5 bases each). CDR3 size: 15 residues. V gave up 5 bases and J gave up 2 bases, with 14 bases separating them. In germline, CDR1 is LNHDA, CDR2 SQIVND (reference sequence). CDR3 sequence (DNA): TGTGCCAGTAGTCCTCGGGACGGTGACACAGATACGCAGTATTTT. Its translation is CASSPRDGDTDTQYF.

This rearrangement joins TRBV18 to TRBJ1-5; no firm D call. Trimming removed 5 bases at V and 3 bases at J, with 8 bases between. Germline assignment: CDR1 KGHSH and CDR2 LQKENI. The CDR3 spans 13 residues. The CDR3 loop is CASSSRVNQPQHF. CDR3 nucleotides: TGTGCCAGCTCAAGTAGGGTCAATCAGCCCCAGCATTTT.

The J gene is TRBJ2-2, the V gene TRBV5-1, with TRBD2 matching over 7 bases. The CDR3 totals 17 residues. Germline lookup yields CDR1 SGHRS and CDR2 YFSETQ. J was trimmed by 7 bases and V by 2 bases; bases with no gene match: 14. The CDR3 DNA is TGCGCCAGCAGCTTACGGGCGGGAGAAGTATTGTACGGGGAGCTGTTTTTT. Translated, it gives CASSLRAGEVLYGELFF.

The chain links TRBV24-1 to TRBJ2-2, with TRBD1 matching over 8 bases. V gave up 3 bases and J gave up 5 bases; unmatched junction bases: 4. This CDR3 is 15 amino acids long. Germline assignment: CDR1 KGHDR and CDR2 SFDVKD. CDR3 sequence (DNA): TGTGCCACCAGTGATCGGACAGGGAGGACCGGGGAGCTGTTTTTT. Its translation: CATSDRTGRTGELFF.

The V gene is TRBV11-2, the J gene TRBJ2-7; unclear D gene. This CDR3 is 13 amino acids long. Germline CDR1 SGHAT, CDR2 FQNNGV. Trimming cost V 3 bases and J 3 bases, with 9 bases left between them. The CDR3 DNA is TGTGCCAGCAGCTTCGGAACCTACTACGAGCAGTACTTC. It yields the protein CASSFGTYYEQYF.

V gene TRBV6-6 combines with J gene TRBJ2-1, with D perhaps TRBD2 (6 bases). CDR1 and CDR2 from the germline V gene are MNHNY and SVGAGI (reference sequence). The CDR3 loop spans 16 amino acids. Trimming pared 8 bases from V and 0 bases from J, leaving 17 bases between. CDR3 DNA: TGTGCCAGCGCCTCAACTCGGGGGAGCTCCTACAATGAGCAGTTCTTC. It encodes CASASTRGSSYNEQFF.

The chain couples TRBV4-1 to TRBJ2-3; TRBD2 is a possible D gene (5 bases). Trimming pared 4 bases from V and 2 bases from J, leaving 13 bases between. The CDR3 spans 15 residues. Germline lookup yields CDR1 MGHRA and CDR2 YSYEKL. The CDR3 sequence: CASSRWERDTDTQYF. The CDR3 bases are TGCGCCAGCAGCCGATGGGAGCGAGACACAGATACGCAGTATTTT.

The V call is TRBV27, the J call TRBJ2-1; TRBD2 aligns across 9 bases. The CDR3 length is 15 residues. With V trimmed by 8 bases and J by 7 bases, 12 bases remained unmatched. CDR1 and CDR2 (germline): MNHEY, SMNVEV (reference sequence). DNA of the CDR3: TGTGCCAGCCGCGATCTAGCGGGACTGGGGAATGAGCAGTTCTTC. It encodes CASRDLAGLGNEQFF.

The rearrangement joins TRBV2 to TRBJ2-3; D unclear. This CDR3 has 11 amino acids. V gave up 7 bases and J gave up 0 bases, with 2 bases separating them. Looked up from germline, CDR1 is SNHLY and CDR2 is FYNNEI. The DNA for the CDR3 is TGTGCCAGCACCAGCACAGATACGCAGTATTTT. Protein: CASTSTDTQYF.

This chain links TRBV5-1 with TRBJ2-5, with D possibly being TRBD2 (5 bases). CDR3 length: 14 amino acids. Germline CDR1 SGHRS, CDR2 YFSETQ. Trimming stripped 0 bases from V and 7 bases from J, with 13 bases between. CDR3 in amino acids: CASSLGPGEGTQYF. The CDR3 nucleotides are TGCGCCAGCAGCTTGGGCCCCGGGGAAGGGACCCAGTACTTC. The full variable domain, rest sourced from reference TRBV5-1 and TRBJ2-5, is KAGVTQTPRYLIKTRGQQVTLSCSPISGHRSVSWYQQTPGQGLQFLFEYFSETQRNKGNFPGRFSGRQFSNSRSEMNVSTLELGDSALYLCASSLGPGEGTQYFGPGTRLLVL.

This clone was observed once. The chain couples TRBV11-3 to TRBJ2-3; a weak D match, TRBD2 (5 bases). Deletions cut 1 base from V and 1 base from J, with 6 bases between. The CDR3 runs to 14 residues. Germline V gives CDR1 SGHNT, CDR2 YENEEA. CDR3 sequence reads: CASSLARGTDTQYF. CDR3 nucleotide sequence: TGTGCCAGCAGCTTAGCGCGGGGCACAGATACGCAGTATTTT.

The DNA of the CDR3 is TGTGCCAGCAGCCAAGGGGACAGGTCCTATGGCTACACCTTC. Amino acid sequence: CASSQGDRSYGYTF. This chain joins TRBV14 and TRBJ1-2, with TRBD1 matching 8 bases. The CDR3 loop spans 14 amino acids. The germline gives CDR1 SGHDN, CDR2 FVKESK. With V trimmed by 1 base and J by 4 bases, 2 bases remained unmatched.

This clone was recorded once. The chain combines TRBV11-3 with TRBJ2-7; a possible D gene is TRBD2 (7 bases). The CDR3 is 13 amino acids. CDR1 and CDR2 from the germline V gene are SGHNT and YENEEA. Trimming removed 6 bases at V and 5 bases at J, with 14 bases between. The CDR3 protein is CASSSGGLDEQYF. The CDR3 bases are TGTGCCAGCAGTTCCGGGGGGCTGGACGAGCAGTACTTC.

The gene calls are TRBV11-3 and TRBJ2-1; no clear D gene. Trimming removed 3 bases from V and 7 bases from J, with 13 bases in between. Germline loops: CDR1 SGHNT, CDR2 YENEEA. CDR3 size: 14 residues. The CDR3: CASSFTSLQNEQFF. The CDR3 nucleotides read TGTGCCAGCAGCTTTACCAGCCTACAAAATGAGCAGTTCTTC.

CDR3: CAISESGELDEQFF. The CDR3 bases are TGTGCCATCAGTGAGTCGGGGGAATTGGATGAGCAGTTCTTC. The chain couples TRBV10-3 to TRBJ2-1; either TRBD1 or TRBD2 may supply D (5 bases each). The CDR3 is 14 amino acids. V dropped 0 bases and J dropped 8 bases, with 11 bases sitting between them. Per germline, CDR1 ENHRY and CDR2 SYGVKD.

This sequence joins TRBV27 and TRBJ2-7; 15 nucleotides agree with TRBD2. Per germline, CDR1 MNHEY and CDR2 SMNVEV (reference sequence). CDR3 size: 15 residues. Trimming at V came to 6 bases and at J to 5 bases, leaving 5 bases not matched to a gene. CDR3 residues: CASSLGTSGRNEQYF. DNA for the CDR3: TGTGCCAGCAGCCTTGGGACTAGCGGGAGGAACGAGCAGTACTTC.

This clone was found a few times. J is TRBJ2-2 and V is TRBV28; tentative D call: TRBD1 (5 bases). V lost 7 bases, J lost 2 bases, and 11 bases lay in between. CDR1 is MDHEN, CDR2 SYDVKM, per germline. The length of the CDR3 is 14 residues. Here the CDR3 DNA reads TGTGCCAGCAACACAGGTAGTAACACCGGGGAGCTGTTTTTT. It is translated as CASNTGSNTGELFF.

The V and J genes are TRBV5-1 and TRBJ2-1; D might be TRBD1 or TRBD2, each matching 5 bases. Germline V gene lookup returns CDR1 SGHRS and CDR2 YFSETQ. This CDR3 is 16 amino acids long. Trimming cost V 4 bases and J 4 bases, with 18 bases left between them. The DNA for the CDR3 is TGCGCCAGCAGCCTGGATCCGGGGCAGCCTTACAATGAGCAGTTCTTC. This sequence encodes CASSLDPGQPYNEQFF. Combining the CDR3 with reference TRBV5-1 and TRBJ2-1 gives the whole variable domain KAGVTQTPRYLIKTRGQQVTLSCSPISGHRSVSWYQQTPGQGLQFLFEYFSETQRNKGNFPGRFSGRQFSNSRSEMNVSTLELGDSALYLCASSLDPGQPYNEQFFGPGTRLTVL.

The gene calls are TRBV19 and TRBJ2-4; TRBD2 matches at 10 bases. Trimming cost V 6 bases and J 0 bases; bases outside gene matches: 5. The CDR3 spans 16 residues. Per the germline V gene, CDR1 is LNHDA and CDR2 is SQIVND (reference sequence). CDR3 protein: CASSPLAGLAKNIQYF. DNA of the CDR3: TGTGCCAGTAGCCCACTAGCGGGACTAGCCAAAAACATTCAGTACTTC.

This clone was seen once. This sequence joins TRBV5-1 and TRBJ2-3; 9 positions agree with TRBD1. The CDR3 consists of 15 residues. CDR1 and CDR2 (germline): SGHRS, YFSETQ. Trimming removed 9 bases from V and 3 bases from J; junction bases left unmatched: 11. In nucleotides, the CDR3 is TGCGCCACCAAGAATACAGGGGGCGTTACAGATACGCAGTATTTT. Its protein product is CATKNTGGVTDTQYF. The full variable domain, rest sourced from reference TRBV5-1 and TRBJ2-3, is KAGVTQTPRYLIKTRGQQVTLSCSPISGHRSVSWYQQTPGQGLQFLFEYFSETQRNKGNFPGRFSGRQFSNSRSEMNVSTLELGDSALYLCATKNTGGVTDTQYFGPGTRLTVL.

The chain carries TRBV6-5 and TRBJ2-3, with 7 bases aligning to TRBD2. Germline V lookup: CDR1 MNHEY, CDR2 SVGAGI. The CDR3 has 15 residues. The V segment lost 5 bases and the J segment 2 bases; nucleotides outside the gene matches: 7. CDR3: CASSTGLKITDTQYF. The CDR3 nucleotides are TGTGCCAGCAGTACGGGACTAAAAATCACAGATACGCAGTATTTT.

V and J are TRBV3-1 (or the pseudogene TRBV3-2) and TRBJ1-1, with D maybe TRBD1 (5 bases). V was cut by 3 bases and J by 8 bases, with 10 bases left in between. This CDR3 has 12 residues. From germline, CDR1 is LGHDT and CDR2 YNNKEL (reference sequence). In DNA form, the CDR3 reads TGTGCCAGCAGCCACCCTGGGGGGGAAGCTTTCTTT. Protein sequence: CASSHPGGEAFF.

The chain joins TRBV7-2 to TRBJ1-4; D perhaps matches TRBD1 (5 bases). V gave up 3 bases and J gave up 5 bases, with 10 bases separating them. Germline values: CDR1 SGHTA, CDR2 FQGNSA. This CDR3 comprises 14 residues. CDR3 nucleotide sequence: TGTGCCAGCAGCTTTCGGGGGACCAATGAAAAACTGTTTTTT. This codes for CASSFRGTNEKLFF.